The T cell receptor beta chain under discussion was sequenced for a study of control samples from healthy donors and cancer patients. Data came from immunoSEQ multiplex PCR; TCRdb stores just in-frame clones and leaves some out. In the table there are some 22,000 clones, under 90% of which are singletons. V lost 2 bases and J lost 2; bases outside the gene matches: 10. Germline values: CDR1 SGHAT, CDR2 FQNNGV. The CDR3 is 19 amino acids. The V and J genes are TRBV11-2 and TRBJ2-2; 11 nucleotides match TRBD2. This receptor was obtained from a man aged 55 to 70 with colorectal cancer. Material for sequencing was PBMCs. The chain's CDR3 is CASSLRPLLAGANTGELFF. CDR3 nucleotides: TGTGCCAGCAGCTTAAGGCCCCTACTAGCGGGGGCTAACACCGGGGAGCTGTTTTTT.